This T cell receptor (beta chain) was recovered during a study of blood T cell repertoires in COVID-19. The overall study: COVID-19 samples from acute and convalescent phases originated in the United States, Italy and Spain.

Methods used by the authors: Reference gene primers were amplified, and this amplification served to estimate nucleated cell counts. TCRdb's copy holds only in-frame clones and misses some; the assay was immunoSEQ multiplex PCR. D and trimming come from the DNA, and the V and J calls and clone size come from that table. The sample lists some 200,000 clones; less than 85% were seen once. This clone came up a few times. There are 15 residues in the CDR3. Germline V lookup: CDR1 SGHRS, CDR2 YFSETQ. Trimming removed 0 bases from V and 5 bases from J; junction bases left unmatched: 5. The TCR comes from a woman aged 70-85 years with acute or convalescent COVID-19. Sequencing was carried out using peripheral blood. This rearrangement joins TRBV5-1 to TRBJ2-1, with TRBD1 matching over 7 bases. CDR3 DNA: TGCGCCAGCAGCTTGGGGCAGGGGGTAGACAATGAGCAGTTCTTC. Residues: CASSLGQGVDNEQFF.